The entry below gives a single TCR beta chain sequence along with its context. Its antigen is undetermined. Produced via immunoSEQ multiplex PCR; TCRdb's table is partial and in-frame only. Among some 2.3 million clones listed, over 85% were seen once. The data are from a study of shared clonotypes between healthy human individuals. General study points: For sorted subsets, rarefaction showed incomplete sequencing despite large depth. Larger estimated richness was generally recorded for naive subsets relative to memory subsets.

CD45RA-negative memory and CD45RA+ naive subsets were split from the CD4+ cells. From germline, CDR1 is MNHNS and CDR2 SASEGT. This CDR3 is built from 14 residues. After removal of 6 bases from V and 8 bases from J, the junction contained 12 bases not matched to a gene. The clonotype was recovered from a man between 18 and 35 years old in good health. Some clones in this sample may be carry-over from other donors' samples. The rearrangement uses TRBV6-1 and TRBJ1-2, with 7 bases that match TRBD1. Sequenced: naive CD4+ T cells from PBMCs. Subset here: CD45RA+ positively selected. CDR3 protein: CASSPLPGTVGYTF. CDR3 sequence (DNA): TGTGCCAGCAGCCCTTTGCCGGGGACAGTAGGCTACACCTTC.